Listed below are T cell receptor beta chains from one sample, sequenced in a study of blood T cell repertoires in COVID-19. The assay was immunoSEQ multiplex PCR, and TCRdb's table has in-frame clones only and misses some. The sample shows roughly 240,000 clones, approximately 86% of them seen only once. Source material: peripheral blood. The receptors shown here come from a woman in her fifties or sixties who had recovered from COVID-19. Each CDR3 is given with its conserved first and last residue. The D gene is left open where the match is weak. Clone size appears in some rows only: once, few, many, or a class for an expanded clone.

j_call d_call v_call clone_size cdr3_nt cdr3_aa
TRBJ1-1 NA TRBV3-1/TRBV3-2 NA TGTGCCAGCAGCCAAGACAGGGGCACTGAAGCTTTCTTT CASSQDRGTEAFF
TRBJ2-5 TRBD1 TRBV10-3 NA TGTGCCATCAGGACCGGGACAGAAGAGACCCAGTACTTC CAIRTGTEETQYF
TRBJ2-1 NA TRBV5-1 NA TGCGCCAGCAGCTTGGCTGAGGGAGGTACCTACAATGAGCAGTTCTTC CASSLAEGGTYNEQFF
TRBJ2-5 NA TRBV7-2 NA TGTGCCAGCAGCTTTGGGGGCATCGAGACCCAGTACTTC CASSFGGIETQYF
TRBJ1-5 NA TRBV7-2 NA TGTGCCAGCAGCTTAGTGTCAGGTGTCAGTCAGCCCCAGCATTTT CASSLVSGVSQPQHF
TRBJ1-1 NA TRBV28 NA TGTGCCAGCCACCCTGGCGTTGATTTCGGGGTAAGGACTGAAGCTTTCTTT CASHPGVDFGVRTEAFF
TRBJ2-2 TRBD2 TRBV24-1 NA TGTGCCACCAGTGCCCTAGGGAGGGCTAGCGGGGCCACCGGGGAGCTGTTTTTT CATSALGRASGATGELFF
TRBJ2-1 TRBD1 TRBV4-1 NA TGCGCCAGCAGCCCGCTCTCGGCCAGGGGGCCGTTTGAGCAGTTCTTC CASSPLSARGPFEQFF
TRBJ2-7 TRBD1 TRBV6-5 many TGTGCCAGCAGTTCATCCGGGACAGCCTACGAGCAGTACTTC CASSSSGTAYEQYF
TRBJ1-2 TRBD1 TRBV7-9 NA TGTGCCAGCAGCTTATCGGACAGGGAACTTAACTATGGCTACACCTTC CASSLSDRELNYGYTF
TRBJ2-1 NA TRBV19 once TGTGCCACTCGAAGGTTGTCAGGTACCTACAATGAGCAGTTCTTC CATRRLSGTYNEQFF
TRBJ1-2 TRBD1 TRBV11-2 NA TGTGCCAGCAGCTCCGCCCGGGACAGATATGGCTACACCTTC CASSSARDRYGYTF
TRBJ1-6 NA TRBV28 NA TGTGCCAGCAGTTTCGCCAGCTCCTATAATTCACCCCTCCACTTT CASSFASSYNSPLHF
TRBJ1-2 TRBD1 TRBV5-4 NA TGTGCCAGCAGCTCTGGACAGGGAGTTAACTATGGCTACACCTTC CASSSGQGVNYGYTF
TRBJ1-2 NA TRBV28 NA TGTGCCAGCAGTTCCCCGGGCTATGGCTACACCTTC CASSSPGYGYTF
TRBJ2-3 TRBD2 TRBV6-4 NA TGTGCCAGCAGTGCGGCGGGGGGGCAGGGAGATACGCAGTATTTT CASSAAGGQGDTQYF
TRBJ1-2 TRBD1 TRBV5-1 once TGCGCCAGCAGACGGAATACACAGGGGGCGGAAGGCTACACCTTC CASRRNTQGAEGYTF
TRBJ1-2 NA TRBV28 NA TGTGCCAGCAGTGGCCGTGGGGCGCACTATGGCTACACCTTC CASSGRGAHYGYTF
TRBJ2-5 NA TRBV4-1 NA TGCGCCAGCAGAGGGGACAACCAAGAGACCCAGTACTTC CASRGDNQETQYF
TRBJ2-5 TRBD1 TRBV28 NA TGTGCCAGCAGTTTATCGACAGGGGGGCGGGAGACCCAGTACTTC CASSLSTGGRETQYF
TRBJ1-1 NA TRBV6-5 NA TGTGCCAGCAGTTACGGGGGGTTTGGAGCTTTCTTT CASSYGGFGAFF
TRBJ1-2 TRBD1 TRBV11-2 NA TGTGCCAGCAGCCGATGGACAGGGGGCGCGGACTATGGCTACACCTTC CASSRWTGGADYGYTF
TRBJ2-7 NA TRBV24-1 NA TGTGCCACCAGTCGAACAGGGTACGAGCAGTACTTC CATSRTGYEQYF
TRBJ2-3 TRBD2 TRBV5-1 NA TGCGCCAGCAGCTTTAGCGGGGCGAGCACAGATACGCAGTATTTT CASSFSGASTDTQYF
TRBJ1-4 TRBD1 TRBV7-9 NA TGTGCCAGCAGCTACCGGACAGGGGATGAAAAACTGTTTTTT CASSYRTGDEKLFF
TRBJ2-7 TRBD1 TRBV5-1 NA TGCGCCAGCAGCCGGTGGGGACAGTTGTCCTACGAGCAGTACTTC CASSRWGQLSYEQYF
TRBJ2-7 NA TRBV13 NA TGTGCCAGCAGCTTAATCCAGGCATCCTACGAGCAGTACTTC CASSLIQASYEQYF
TRBJ1-6 TRBD1 TRBV5-4 NA TGTGCCAGCAGCACAGGAGGACAGGGAGGAAACTCACCCCTCCACTTT CASSTGGQGGNSPLHF
TRBJ2-1 NA TRBV7-2 NA TGTGCCAGCAGCTTAGGGGCGGGACCACCCAATGAGCAGTTCTTC CASSLGAGPPNEQFF
TRBJ2-7 NA TRBV10-3 NA TGTGCCATCAGGAGGGCACGGGCGGATTACGAGCAGTACTTC CAIRRARADYEQYF
TRBJ1-3 NA TRBV4-2 NA TGTGCCAGCAGCCAAGCCCCTCTTCCAGGAATCGGAAACACCATATATTTT CASSQAPLPGIGNTIYF
TRBJ2-1 TRBD2 TRBV7-3 NA TGTGCCAGCAGCCCGAAGGCGGGCGGGGGGGAGCAGTTCTTC CASSPKAGGGEQFF